This T cell receptor (beta chain) was profiled in a study of blood T cell repertoires in COVID-19. Study-level information: Sites across the United States, Italy and Spain contributed samples from acute and convalescent COVID-19. The cDNA or gDNA used as material had been derived from T cells, B-cell-depleted T cells, or PBMCs.

As processed by the authors: Nucleated cell number was recorded as an estimate derived from reference gene primer amplification. Repertoires were generated with immunoSEQ multiplex PCR, while TCRdb's copy carries only in-frame clones and drops some. The V and J calls and clone size come from that table; D and trimming were worked out from the DNA. The sample holds roughly 100,000 clones, more than 80% seen once. The CDR3 length is 16 residues. The junction had 7 bases not matched to a gene; V was cut back by 2 bases and J by 2 bases. Germline V CDR1 and CDR2: LNHDA, SQIVND (reference sequence). This chain connects TRBV19 to TRBJ2-7; 9 bases map to TRBD1. The receptor comes from a woman between 55 and 75 years old with acute or convalescent COVID-19. The source material was peripheral blood. In DNA form, the CDR3 reads TGTGCCAGTAGTATAAGGCTGCGACAGGGGGCCTACGAGCAGTACTTC. Protein sequence: CASSIRLRQGAYEQYF. Full variable domain (missing parts from reference TRBV19 and TRBJ2-7): DGGITQSPKYLFRKEGQNVTLSCEQNLNHDAMYWYRQDPGQGLRLIYYSQIVNDFQKGDIAEGYSVSREKKESFPLTVTSAQKNPTAFYLCASSIRLRQGAYEQYFGPGTRLTVT.